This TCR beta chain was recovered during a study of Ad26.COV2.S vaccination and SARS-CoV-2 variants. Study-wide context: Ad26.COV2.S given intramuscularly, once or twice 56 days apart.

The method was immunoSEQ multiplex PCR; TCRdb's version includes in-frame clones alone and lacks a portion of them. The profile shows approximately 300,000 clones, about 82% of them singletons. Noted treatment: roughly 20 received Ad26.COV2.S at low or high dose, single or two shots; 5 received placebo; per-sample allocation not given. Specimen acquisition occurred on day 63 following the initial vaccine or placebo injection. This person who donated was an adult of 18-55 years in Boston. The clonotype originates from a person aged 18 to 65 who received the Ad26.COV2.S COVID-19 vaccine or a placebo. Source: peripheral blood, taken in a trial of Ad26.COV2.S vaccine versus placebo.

The DNA for the CDR3 is TGTGCCAGCAGTTTGACAGGGGATTTCTCCTACGAGCAGTACTTC. Residues: CASSLTGDFSYEQYF. The V call is TRBV28, the J call TRBJ2-7, with TRBD1 matching 8 bases. Germline V gene sequence: CDR1 MDHEN, CDR2 SYDVKM. The junction had 4 bases not matched to a gene; V was cut back by 3 bases and J by 0 bases. This CDR3 is built from 15 residues.